This record looks at one TCR beta chain sequence and its context. The sample belongs to a study of T cells after yellow fever vaccination. One entry per CDR3 protein results from TCRdb running MiXCR on the 5' RACE reads. The sample yields some 200,000 distinct CDR3 sequences, 11% seen once. V was cut by 10 bases and J by 2 bases, with 18 bases left in between. The length of the CDR3 is 14 residues. Germline CDR1 is SEHNR and CDR2 is FQNEAQ (reference sequence). This clonotype originated in a man between 18 and 35 years old who received the YFV17D yellow fever vaccine. The chain carries TRBV7-9 and TRBJ2-7; no reliable D call. Sequenced material: CD8+ T cells sorted from PBMCs, taken 15 days after the yellow fever booster vaccination. CDR3 in DNA: TGTGCCACCCAAAGCAACCCCCCGGCCTACGAGCAGTACGTC. Translating gives CATQSNPPAYEQYV.